Presented here are 14 T cell receptor beta chains from one specimen sequenced in a study of T cells in Graves' hyperthyroidism and ophthalmopathy. The source material, RNA transcripts, was used to amplify TCR beta CDR3 regions. In the first-round RT-PCR of the TCR CDR3, the HTBI primer set was used. MiXCR, applied by TCRdb to the multiplex PCR reads, yields one record per CDR3 protein. The sample has 550,000 to 650,000 distinct CDR3 sequences, about 15% seen once. The material sequenced was blood. The receptors here all came from a woman in her forties with Graves' hyperthyroidism.

Notes on this clonotype: Given a much more abundant clone one base away, this may be a read error. J is TRBJ1-4 and V is TRBV28, with D unresolved. This CDR3 spans 15 amino acids. Germline CDR1 reads MDHEN; CDR2 reads SYDVKM. CDR3 residues: CAGSAFRARGEKLFF. CDR3 sequence (DNA): TGTGCCGGCAGTGCTTTCCGGGCCCGGGGTGAAAAACTGTTTTTT.

The genes are TRBV10-3 and TRBJ1-2, with TRBD1 as a possible D gene (5 bases). V lost 7 bases, J lost 2 bases, and 11 bases lay in between. The CDR3 covers 13 residues. Germline CDR1 reads ENHRY; CDR2 reads SYGVKD. CDR3 nucleotide sequence: TGTGCCATCATGGGACCGGTAAACTATGGCTACACCTTC. Encoded protein: CAIMGPVNYGYTF.

This clonotype was observed many times. V and J are TRBV5-6 and TRBJ1-5; 9 bases match TRBD1. V gave up 0 bases and J gave up 11 bases; unmatched junction bases: 0. The CDR3 sequence is 12 residues long. Per germline, CDR1 SGHDT and CDR2 YYEEEE. CDR3 nucleotides: TGTGCCAGCAGCTTGGGACAGGGGGCCCAGCATTTT. Its translation is CASSLGQGAQHF.

In its sample, this clonotype was seen many times. The chain is built from TRBV28 and TRBJ2-1, with 11 bases aligning to TRBD2. The germline gives CDR1 MDHEN, CDR2 SYDVKM. V dropped 8 bases and J dropped 4; count of bases not matched to a gene: 10. CDR3 length equals 16 residues. The CDR3 DNA is TGTGCCAGCTCATCTCTAGGGACTAGCGGATACAATGAGCAGTTCTTC. Translated, it gives CASSSLGTSGYNEQFF.

The chain carries TRBV6-1 and TRBJ2-1; D remains unclear. V lost 6 bases to trimming and J lost 0 bases, with 12 bases between them. Germline CDR1 MNHNS, CDR2 SASEGT. The length of the CDR3 is 15 residues. This CDR3 is CASRIQHPSYNEQFF. The CDR3 DNA reads TGTGCCAGCAGGATACAGCATCCCTCCTACAATGAGCAGTTCTTC.

This clonotype was seen a handful of times. CDR3 sequence reads: CASSPLGQRNEKLFF. The CDR3 DNA reads as TGCGCCAGCAGCCCCTTGGGACAAAGAAATGAAAAACTGTTTTTT. This chain uses TRBV4-1 with TRBJ1-4; maybe TRBD1 (6 bases). V gave up 4 bases and J gave up 5 bases, with 14 bases separating them. The CDR3 spans 15 residues. Germline CDR1 and CDR2: MGHRA and YSYEKL.

Ten or more counts support this clonotype. This CDR3 reads CASSWGLHAYEQYF. The CDR3 region has the DNA TGTGCCAGCAGTTGGGGACTCCATGCCTACGAGCAGTACTTC. The chain has TRBV12-3 or TRBV12-4 and TRBJ2-7, with D perhaps matching TRBD2 (6 bases). The CDR3 is made up of 14 amino acids. Trimming shortened V by 4 bases and J by 2 bases, and 12 bases separated the two germline ends.

This clonotype was seen ten or more times. The CDR3 DNA is TGCAGTGCTAGAGACGGGGGCAAAAACGAGCAGTACTTC. Protein: CSARDGGKNEQYF. J is TRBJ2-7 and V is TRBV20-1; D is tentatively TRBD1 or TRBD2 (6 bases each). The germline V and J ends were trimmed by 0 bases and 5 bases, with 11 bases remaining between them. The CDR3 spans 13 residues. The germline CDR1 and CDR2 sequences are DFQATT and SNEGSKA (reference sequence).

This clonotype was detected many times. The chain couples TRBV7-2 to TRBJ2-6; D is possibly TRBD1 (6 bases). Germline values: CDR1 SGHTA, CDR2 FQGNSA. Trimming removed 1 base at V and 4 bases at J, with 20 bases between. The CDR3 is made up of 19 amino acids. The CDR3 sequence: CASSLVTGLPMTGANVLTF. The DNA of the CDR3 is TGTGCCAGCAGCTTAGTTACAGGGCTCCCTATGACCGGGGCCAACGTCCTGACTTTC.

In its sample, this clonotype was seen many times. The genes are TRBV27 and TRBJ1-1; no firm D call. The V gene's germline CDR1 is MNHEY and CDR2 SMNVEV (reference sequence). V shed 4 bases and J shed 2 bases, with 5 bases lying between them. This CDR3 spans 12 amino acids. CDR3 nucleotide sequence: TGTGCCAGCAGTTCCGTCAACACTGAAGCTTTCTTT. It yields the protein CASSSVNTEAFF.

This clonotype turned up a few times. The chain couples TRBV30 to TRBJ1-3; TRBD1 might be the D (5 bases). Per the germline V gene, CDR1 is GTSNPN and CDR2 is SVGIG (reference sequence). V was cut by 2 bases and J by 4 bases, with 15 bases left in between. The CDR3 runs 15 residues. CDR3 sequence reads: CAWSPRGRFGNTIYF. The DNA of the CDR3 is TGTGCCTGGAGTCCGCGGGGCCGGTTCGGAAACACCATATATTTT.

This clonotype was detected only a few times. This chain uses TRBV20-1 with TRBJ2-7; D call uncertain. Between the trimmed V and J ends, which lost 4 bases and 2 bases, there was a span of 9 bases. Per germline, CDR1 DFQATT and CDR2 SNEGSKA (reference sequence). The CDR3 loop spans 12 amino acids. DNA for the CDR3: TGCAGTGCTATAGAAGGTACCTACGAGCAGTACTTC. It encodes CSAIEGTYEQYF.

This clonotype was counted between two and nine times. The rearrangement joins TRBV6-1 to TRBJ2-7; 9 bases fit TRBD2. Germline V lookup: CDR1 MNHNS, CDR2 SASEGT. The CDR3 sequence is 16 residues long. The ends lost 7 bases at V and 3 bases at J; junction bases unmatched: 13. The CDR3 sequence is CASTPRGREGVYEQYF. CDR3 DNA: TGTGCCAGCACACCCCGAGGGCGGGAGGGAGTCTACGAGCAGTACTTC.

This clonotype came up a few times. A much larger clonotype is one base distant, so this may be a read error. The chain combines TRBV2 with TRBJ1-2; 7 bases fit TRBD1. Germline CDR1 reads SNHLY; CDR2 reads FYNNEI. This CDR3 region has 13 residues. With 4 bases clipped from V and 4 bases from J, the junction kept 3 bases outside the gene matches. Written as DNA, the CDR3 is TGTGCCAGCAGTGGGACAGGTCTCTATGGCTACACCTTC. As protein: CASSGTGLYGYTF.